Below, 23 T cell receptor beta chains from the same sample are listed, as sequenced in a study of T cells in Graves' hyperthyroidism and ophthalmopathy. RNA transcripts served as the template for amplifying TCR beta CDR3 regions. Initially, a first-round RT-PCR of the TCR CDR3 employed the HTBI primer set. A single record per CDR3 protein comes from TCRdb applying MiXCR to the multiplex PCR reads. The table lists 540,000 or so distinct CDR3 sequences, 15% to 18% of them singletons. The source material was blood. All receptors derive from a woman aged 25 to 39 with Graves' hyperthyroidism.

This rearrangement joins TRBV14 to TRBJ2-2; D call uncertain. Trimming took off 1 base at V and 6 bases at J, with 12 bases between the two ends. Germline V lookup: CDR1 SGHDN, CDR2 FVKESK. The CDR3 extends over 15 amino acids. The chain's CDR3 is CASSQASGGPGELFF. The CDR3 nucleotides are TGTGCCAGCAGCCAAGCGAGTGGCGGCCCCGGGGAGCTGTTTTTT.

This clonotype was recorded at least ten times. The chain links TRBV28 to TRBJ1-1; 9 positions agree with TRBD1. Unmatched junction bases numbered 9, after V lost 3 bases and J lost 10 bases. This CDR3 has 14 residues. The germline gives CDR1 MDHEN, CDR2 SYDVKM. The CDR3 DNA sequence: TGTGCCAGCAGTTTCGGGACAGGGAGTAAAGGAGCTTTCTTT. The encoded protein is CASSFGTGSKGAFF.

The chain uses TRBV5-1 and TRBJ1-1; 9 positions match TRBD1. J gave up 7 bases and V 3 bases, and 10 bases lay outside the gene matches. Germline V gives CDR1 SGHRS, CDR2 YFSETQ. The CDR3 is made up of 15 amino acids. The CDR3 reads CASSSNTGTGNEAFF. CDR3 nucleotides: TGCGCCAGCAGCTCCAACACTGGGACAGGGAATGAAGCTTTCTTT. Using reference TRBV5-1 and TRBJ1-1 for the parts outside the CDR3, the full variable domain is KAGVTQTPRYLIKTRGQQVTLSCSPISGHRSVSWYQQTPGQGLQFLFEYFSETQRNKGNFPGRFSGRQFSNSRSEMNVSTLELGDSALYLCASSSNTGTGNEAFFGQGTRLTVV.

As to this clonotype: This sequence may be a read error, since a much larger clone differs from it by one base. V and J are TRBV18 and TRBJ2-7; D gene unclear. The CDR3 has 14 residues. CDR1 and CDR2 (germline): KGHSH, LQKENI. V was clipped by 3 bases and J by 7 bases, with 16 bases between them. CDR3 sequence (DNA): TGTGCCAGCTCACCGGCCCAGGAGAGCAGTGAGCAGTACTTC. This codes for CASSPAQESSEQYF. Variable domain in full (rest from reference TRBV18 and TRBJ2-7): NAGVMQNPRHLVRRRGQEARLRCSPMKGHSHVYWYRQLPEEGLKFMVYLQKENIIDESGMPKERFSAEFPKEGPSILRIQQVVRGDSAAYFCASSPAQESSEQYFGPGTRLTVT.

This clonotype was seen many times. The CDR3 coding sequence is TGCAGTGCCCAGGACAGTCCCAACACAGATACGCAGTATTTT. Its translation: CSAQDSPNTDTQYF. This chain connects TRBV20-1 to TRBJ2-3; a weak D match, TRBD1 (6 bases). The CDR3 runs to 14 residues. Germline lookup yields CDR1 DFQATT and CDR2 SNEGSKA (reference sequence). Deletions cut 6 bases from V and 2 bases from J, with 15 bases between.

The chain is built from TRBV9 and TRBJ2-3; no clear D. CDR1 and CDR2 (germline): SGDLS, YYNGEE. V lost 0 bases and J lost 1, with 12 bases in between. CDR3 length: 16 amino acids. CDR3: CASSVDTSFGTDTQYF. Written as DNA, the CDR3 is TGTGCCAGCAGCGTAGATACTTCCTTCGGCACAGATACGCAGTATTTT.

The rearrangement uses TRBV28 and TRBJ2-7; D remains unclear. Looked up from germline, CDR1 is MDHEN and CDR2 is SYDVKM. This CDR3 comprises 17 residues. Deletions cut 1 base from V and 0 bases from J, with 16 bases between. CDR3 protein: CASSLYFGWESSYEQYF. Here the CDR3 DNA reads TGTGCCAGCAGTTTATATTTTGGGTGGGAAAGCTCCTACGAGCAGTACTTC.

This clonotype was seen only a few times. The V gene is TRBV4-3, the J gene TRBJ2-2; D ambiguous. Germline CDR1 reads LGHNA; CDR2 reads YSLEER. Trimming left V 6 bases short and J 3 bases short, with 14 bases between. The CDR3 consists of 15 residues. The CDR3 loop is CASSPIRFDTGELFF. DNA of the CDR3: TGCGCCAGCAGTCCGATTCGGTTTGACACCGGGGAGCTGTTTTTT.

This clonotype was seen many times. The CDR3 nucleotides read TGCAGTGCTCCGGGACAGGGGGCAAAGACCCAGTACTTC. As protein: CSAPGQGAKTQYF. The chain is built from TRBV20-1 and TRBJ2-5; TRBD1 aligns across 12 bases. The CDR3 consists of 13 residues. The ends lost 5 bases at V and 6 bases at J; junction bases unmatched: 4. In germline, CDR1 is DFQATT, CDR2 SNEGSKA (reference sequence).

This clonotype was counted at least ten times. J is TRBJ2-7 and V is TRBV5-6; no reliable D call. Germline V gene sequence: CDR1 SGHDT, CDR2 YYEEEE. CDR3 length: 14 residues. V lost 2 bases to trimming and J lost 3 bases, with 12 bases between them. The CDR3 DNA is TGTGCCAGCAGCTTCGCGGCCGCGAACTACGAGCAGTACTTC. The encoded protein is CASSFAAANYEQYF.

The sample holds a few counts of this clonotype. The chain couples TRBV24-1 to TRBJ2-3; D may be TRBD2 (5 bases). In germline, CDR1 is KGHDR, CDR2 SFDVKD. V shed 6 bases and J shed 8 bases, with 11 bases lying between them. The CDR3 extends over 12 amino acids. The CDR3 DNA reads as TGTGCCACCAGTCGAGGGTCAGGTACGCAGTATTTT. It translates to CATSRGSGTQYF.

This clonotype was seen repeatedly, ten times or more. The genes are TRBV3-1 and TRBJ1-1; TRBD1 is a possible D gene (5 bases). V was cut by 1 base and J by 6 bases, with 15 bases left in between. This CDR3 has 15 residues. In germline, CDR1 is LGHDT, CDR2 YNNKEL (reference sequence). The CDR3 here is CASSQGGGDFSEAFF. CDR3 coding DNA: TGTGCCAGCAGCCAAGGGGGCGGGGATTTCTCTGAAGCTTTCTTT.

The chain has TRBV6-9 and TRBJ2-7; D gene ambiguous. Germline V lookup: CDR1 MNHGY, CDR2 SVAAGI. This CDR3 is built from 15 residues. The V end lost 2 bases, the J end lost 2 bases, and 13 bases lay between the germline ends. CDR3 in DNA: TGTGCCAGCAGTTATCTGGTCGGAGCTACCTACGAGCAGTACTTC. It yields the protein CASSYLVGATYEQYF.

This clonotype was seen a handful of times. The chain employs TRBV29-1 and TRBJ1-1, with D uncertain. Germline CDR1 is SQVTM and CDR2 is ANQGSEA. The V end lost 3 bases, the J end lost 10 bases, and 9 bases lay between the germline ends. The CDR3 sequence is 10 residues long. The CDR3 DNA reads as TGCAGCGTTGAGACGTGGGGAGCTTTCTTT. This encodes CSVETWGAFF.

This clonotype was counted many times. The J gene is TRBJ2-1, the V gene TRBV28; tentatively, D is TRBD1 or TRBD2 (5 bases each). The CDR3 spans 12 residues. The ends were cut back, 2 bases at V and 12 bases at J, with 11 bases in the middle. CDR1 MDHEN and CDR2 SYDVKM come from the germline V gene. CDR3 bases: TGTGCCAGCAGTTTACTTCGGGGCGGGCAGTTCTTC. Protein product: CASSLLRGGQFF.

This clonotype was counted many times. The V and J genes are TRBV7-9 and TRBJ2-7; 7 nucleotides match TRBD2. J was trimmed by 1 base and V by 4 bases; bases with no gene match: 4. The CDR3 loop spans 14 amino acids. Germline V gene data show CDR1 as SEHNR and CDR2 as FQNEAQ (reference sequence). The CDR3 spells CASSWGRASYEQYF. The CDR3 DNA is TGTGCCAGCAGCTGGGGGAGGGCTTCCTACGAGCAGTACTTC.

The chain recombines TRBV27 with TRBJ1-5; the D gene is possibly TRBD1 (5 bases). Trimming took 8 bases from V and 7 from J, leaving 12 bases between them. CDR3 length: 12 amino acids. Germline V lookup: CDR1 MNHEY, CDR2 SMNVEV (reference sequence). Here the CDR3 reads CASGPGGQPQHF. CDR3 nucleotides: TGTGCCAGCGGCCCCGGGGGGCAGCCCCAGCATTTT.

This clonotype was detected only a few times. The rearrangement joins TRBV7-3 to TRBJ2-3; TRBD2 matches at 7 bases. V shed 2 bases and J 2 bases; nucleotides not matched to a gene: 4. Germline V lookup: CDR1 SGHTA, CDR2 FQGTGA. This CDR3 contains 15 residues. CDR3 in amino acids: CASSLGGLHTDTQYF. For the CDR3, the DNA is TGTGCCAGCAGCTTAGGGGGACTACACACAGATACGCAGTATTTT.

This clonotype was counted only a few times. The chain combines TRBV20-1 with TRBJ1-3; the match to TRBD1 covers 9 bases. The germline V gene encodes CDR1 DFQATT and CDR2 SNEGSKA (reference sequence). V lost 3 bases and J lost 2; bases outside the gene matches: 5. The CDR3 spans 15 residues. The CDR3 reads CSASLGTGPGNTIYF. CDR3 sequence (DNA): TGCAGTGCTAGTTTGGGGACAGGGCCTGGAAACACCATATATTTT.

This clonotype was seen at least ten times. The rearrangement joins TRBV29-1 to TRBJ2-5; 8 bases are shared with TRBD2. CDR1 SQVTM and CDR2 ANQGSEA come from the germline V gene. Losses at the gene ends were 7 bases for V and 1 base for J; bases not matched to a gene: 11. This CDR3 contains 15 residues. CDR3 bases: TGCAGCGGGATAGTAGCGGGGACCCGCCAAGAGACCCAGTACTTC. Translating gives CSGIVAGTRQETQYF.

This clonotype was recorded at least ten times. The chain has TRBV2 and TRBJ1-5; D is unresolved. V dropped 5 bases and J dropped 10 bases, with 15 bases sitting between them. The CDR3 is made up of 13 amino acids. Germline CDR1 and CDR2: SNHLY and FYNNEI. CDR3 sequence reads: CASSREGTLPQHF. DNA for the CDR3: TGTGCCAGCAGTCGTGAAGGAACGTTACCCCAGCATTTT. Drawing the rest from reference TRBV2 and TRBJ1-5, the complete variable domain is EPEVTQTPSHQVTQMGQEVILRCVPISNHLYFYWYRQILGQKVEFLVSFYNNEISEKSEIFDDQFSVERPDGSNFTLKIRSTKLEDSAMYFCASSREGTLPQHFGDGTRLSIL.

This clonotype was seen many times. The CDR3 spells CASSSRDRHSYNSPLHF. In nucleotides, the CDR3 is TGTGCCAGCAGTTCCCGGGACAGACACTCCTATAATTCACCCCTCCACTTT. The gene calls are TRBV27 and TRBJ1-6; 7 positions match TRBD1. The CDR3 is made up of 17 amino acids. Germline CDR1 reads MNHEY; CDR2 reads SMNVEV (reference sequence). Trimming cost V 4 bases and J 0 bases; bases outside gene matches: 6.

V is TRBV27 and J is TRBJ2-1; either TRBD1 or TRBD2 may fit D (5 bases each). The V gene's germline CDR1 is MNHEY and CDR2 SMNVEV (reference sequence). This CDR3 is built from 16 residues. V dropped 5 bases and J dropped 5 bases, with 19 bases sitting between them. The DNA of the CDR3 is TGTGCCAGCAGTCGAACGGGGACCTACCTCCACAATGAGCAGTTCTTC. Amino acids: CASSRTGTYLHNEQFF.